The text below deals with one T cell receptor (beta chain). Its antigen target is currently unknown. No base qualities exist here, and no much larger clone lies one base off it. Cut back by 8 bases and 2 bases, the V and J ends lie 16 bases apart. The CDR3 spans 15 residues, from the cysteine through the phenylalanine. Left in the record is the CDR3 DNA by itself, 45 bases read in frame from the first base. The CDR1 and CDR2 encoded by the germline V gene are SGHTA and FQGNSA. This record belongs to a study of T cell repertoires in breast cancer (dated by TCRdb to 2016 to 2017). With respect to the entire study: Samples profiled in the study came from tumors, lymph nodes and peripheral blood lymphocytes of breast cancer patients, along with peripheral blood from healthy control donors. ER+/PR+ status was present in the majority of the 20 to 25 patient tumors that were analyzed for shared TCRs. Controls included nine healthy donors of an age range similar to the patients. Sequencing yielded on average around 500,000 sequences per sample and roughly 9.5 reads per input cell. Because breast cancer has a low mutational burden and rarely has common mutations, the study reasoned that TCRs shared between breast cancer patients would target shared antigens. Tumors and tumor-involved lymph nodes were minced, digested with Liberase and DNase, and then passed through 70-um and 40-um filters. Tumor-free lymph nodes were processed without enzymatic digestion, and Ficoll was used to separate blood samples.

The study used an expanded emulsion RT-PCR method with primers for all TCR V genes to analyze paired alpha-beta TCRs of CD8+ T cells. Before emulsion RT-PCR, CD8+ T cells were isolated using a CD8 positive selection kit and then incubated overnight in approximately 10 IU/mL IL-2. The method was emulsion pairing. Unpaired genes were suppressed by a second nested PCR with blocking oligos, after which a third nested PCR added Illumina adaptors and barcodes. Each master mix for emulsion RT-PCR held about 4,500-260,000 T cells along with C-region, Stepout and V-region primers. The Micellula Emulsion and Purification Kit was used to make the emulsions, and Qiagen OneStep RT-PCR reagents were used for RT-PCR. The pooled libraries were sequenced on an Illumina MiSeq using paired-end 2 x 250 reads. In the source study's methods: In Galaxy, read pairs were joined and then clipped at the engineered overlap into separate alpha and beta files, and any unclipped reads were discarded. Alpha-beta pairs were assigned using CompleteTCR, a MiTCR-based pipeline in which chains sharing read cluster identifiers are linked by an R script. TCR sequences that were observed only once, about 1-3.1% of the total, were removed as potential sequencing errors. Clones were called with MiXCR by TCRdb after fastp trimmed the public reads at Q25, and only in-frame beta chains were retained. One record per CDR3 amino acid sequence lists the most common genes and DNA. V and J calls and clone size were set by TCRdb, not the authors. For this sample there are about 40,000 distinct CDR3 sequences; under 50% appear just once. The ten top clones hold around 59% of the sample.

Here is what the overall study found, with its caveats: Emulsion RT-PCR was regarded as qualitative rather than quantitative, because clone recovery was skewed by transcript abundance and primer differences. About fourfold more TCRs were shared with matched tumor repertoires by tumor-involved sentinel lymph nodes than by tumor-free nodes (roughly 8% versus 2%). Discarding singleton TCRs and sampling only part of each tumor may have missed genuine antitumor clones. Shared TCRs were encoded by various nucleotide sequences, which suggests selection and expansion based on antigen. Some 17 TCR pairs were shared across seven or more patient tumors and were rarely found in control blood, which suggests possible tumor specificity. TRBV7 predominance was observed among shared TCRs, which possibly reflected tumor recognition or mispriming bias from eight TRBV7 primers.

Here the chain combines TRBV7-2 and TRBJ2-1; perhaps TRBD1 is the D gene, with 5 bases matching. Sequenced input: CD8+ T cells. The receptor's source is a pool of human donors with breast cancer or a healthy control (not recorded which). CDR3 protein: CASAHGWGTYNEQFF. The DNA sequence follows: TGTGCCAGCGCCCACGGTTGGGGCACCTACAATGAGCAGTTCTTC. Joined to the reference TRBV7-2 and TRBJ2-1 proteins, this CDR3 gives the full variable domain: GAGVSQSPSNKVTEKGKDVELRCDPISGHTALYWYRQSLGQGLEFLIYFQGNSAPDKSGLPSDRFSAERTGGSVSTLTIQRTQQEDSAVYLCASAHGWGTYNEQFFGPGTRLTVL.